The T cell receptor (beta chain) under discussion was sequenced for a study of response to subunit inactivated influenza vaccine. Notes on the study in general: It was the authors' suggestion that each seasonal influenza vaccination recruits few new T cells.

CDR1 and CDR2 (germline): SNHLY, FYNNEI. V lost 1 base, J lost 5 bases, and 7 bases stayed unmatched. This CDR3 is 15 amino acids long. In the case of this clonotype: Its antigen remains unknown.

TCRdb ran MiXCR on the RT-PCR reads and lists one entry per CDR3 protein. The profile covers about 570,000 distinct CDR3 sequences, with around 10% appearing a single time and 9.5% to 11% taken by the ten largest. This sample also belongs to another study, concerning T cells expressing NK-cell markers. That work contributes: TCR beta cDNA was generated via 5'RACE template switching incorporating UMIs. Sorted CD3+CD56+NKG2C+, CD3+CD56+NKG2C- and CD3+CD56-NKG2C+ T cells provided the TCR beta repertoires. Roughly six of the donors carried dominant NKG2C+ clonotypes that took up about 1.0-8% of their CD8+ T cells. The same clonotypes also predominated in the CD3+CD56-NKG2C+ fraction of a handful of donors.

The sequence derives from a man aged 45-65 years who received an inactivated influenza vaccine. The specimen was PBMCs from blood, collected on the day of vaccination. The J gene is TRBJ1-1, the V gene TRBV2; 7 nucleotides align to TRBD1. CDR3 coding DNA: TGTGCCAGCAGTGAAGGTGGGAGGGGGCGAACTGAAGCTTTCTTT. This translates into CASSEGGRGRTEAFF.